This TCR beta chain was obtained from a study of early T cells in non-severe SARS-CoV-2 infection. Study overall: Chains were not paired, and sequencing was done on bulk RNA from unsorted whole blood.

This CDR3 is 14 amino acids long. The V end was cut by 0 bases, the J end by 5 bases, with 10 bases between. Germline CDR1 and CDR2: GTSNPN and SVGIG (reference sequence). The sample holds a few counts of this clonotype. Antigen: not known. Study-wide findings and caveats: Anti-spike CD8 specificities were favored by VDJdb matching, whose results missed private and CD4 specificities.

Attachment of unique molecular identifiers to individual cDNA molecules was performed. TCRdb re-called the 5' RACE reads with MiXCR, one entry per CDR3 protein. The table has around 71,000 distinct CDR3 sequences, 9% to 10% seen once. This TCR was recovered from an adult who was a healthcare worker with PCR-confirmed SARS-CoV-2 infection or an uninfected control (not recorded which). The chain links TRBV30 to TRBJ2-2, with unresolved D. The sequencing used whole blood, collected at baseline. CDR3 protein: CAWSVYRATGELFF. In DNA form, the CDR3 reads TGTGCCTGGAGTGTATATAGGGCGACCGGGGAGCTGTTTTTT.